Below are 23 T cell receptor beta chains sequenced from a single sample in a study of blood T cells in healthy people across ages. With a J-beta primer mix and a sample-barcoded 5' primer, a second PCR ran about 7 to 12 cycles. A single record per CDR3 protein comes from TCRdb applying MiXCR to the 5' RACE reads. The sample shows about 640,000 distinct CDR3 sequences, 58% of them seen only once. Sequenced input: blood. These receptors were taken from a man between 60 and 75 years old in good health.

The chain is built from TRBV5-1 and TRBJ2-3; D gene uncertain. This CDR3 has 12 amino acids. V lost 4 bases, J lost 5 bases, and 8 bases lay in between. Germline values: CDR1 SGHRS, CDR2 YFSETQ. The CDR3 bases are TGCGCCAGCAGCATCGCCGGAGATACGCAGTATTTT. This encodes CASSIAGDTQYF. Filled out from reference TRBV5-1 and TRBJ2-3, the complete variable domain reads KAGVTQTPRYLIKTRGQQVTLSCSPISGHRSVSWYQQTPGQGLQFLFEYFSETQRNKGNFPGRFSGRQFSNSRSEMNVSTLELGDSALYLCASSIAGDTQYFGPGTRLTVL.

This chain uses TRBV7-9 with TRBJ2-1; weak D call: TRBD1 (6 bases). CDR1 is SEHNR and CDR2 is FQNEAQ in the germline V gene (reference sequence). Between the trimmed V and J ends, which lost 6 bases and 4 bases, there was a span of 13 bases. The CDR3 is made up of 14 amino acids. CDR3 in amino acids: CASRRGHIYNEQFF. Written as DNA, the CDR3 is TGTGCCAGCAGGAGGGGACACATATACAATGAGCAGTTCTTC.

The rearrangement links TRBV20-1 to TRBJ2-1; D perhaps matches TRBD2 (6 bases). The ends were cut back, 6 bases at V and 2 bases at J, with 14 bases in the middle. The CDR3 totals 14 residues. CDR1 is DFQATT and CDR2 is SNEGSKA in the germline V gene (reference sequence). CDR3 nucleotide sequence: TGCAGTGCGGAGGGACTGAGCCCCTACAATGAGCAGTTCTTC. Encoded protein: CSAEGLSPYNEQFF.

The chain links TRBV20-1 to TRBJ1-2; D is ambiguous. CDR1 is DFQATT and CDR2 is SNEGSKA in the germline V gene (reference sequence). V lost 1 base and J 2 bases, leaving 17 bases between the germline ends. The CDR3 has 16 residues. The CDR3 loop reads CSARVPFSGVNYGYTF. DNA for the CDR3: TGCAGTGCTAGAGTTCCATTTAGCGGGGTAAACTATGGCTACACCTTC.

This clonotype came up a few times. V gene TRBV7-2 combines with J gene TRBJ2-1; 7 bases fit TRBD1. Unmatched junction bases numbered 13, after V lost 4 bases and J lost 4 bases. This CDR3 has 17 amino acids. The germline V gene encodes CDR1 SGHTA and CDR2 FQGNSA. In DNA, the CDR3 is TGTGCCAGCAGCTCAACCTACCGGGACAGAGTTTACAATGAGCAGTTCTTC. Protein: CASSSTYRDRVYNEQFF.

This chain joins TRBV20-1 and TRBJ2-1; 10 positions match TRBD1. The end of the DNA aligns better with TRBJ2-7, so the J call may be wrong. The CDR3 is 14 amino acids. Germline V gene lookup returns CDR1 DFQATT and CDR2 SNEGSKA (reference sequence). In nucleotides, the CDR3 is TGCAGTGCTCCCGGGACAGGGGTGTTCAATGAGCAGTACTTC. This encodes CSAPGTGVFNEQYF.

This clonotype was recorded at least ten times. V usage is TRBV20-1 and J usage is TRBJ2-3, with D perhaps assigned TRBD1 or TRBD2 (5 bases each). The CDR3 runs 12 residues. Trimming stripped 7 bases from V and 2 bases from J, with 10 bases between. The germline V gene has CDR1 DFQATT and CDR2 SNEGSKA (reference sequence). CDR3 coding DNA: TGCAGTGGGGGGTCCTACACAGATACGCAGTATTTT. It codes for CSGGSYTDTQYF.

The chain links TRBV18 to TRBJ1-4, with 9 bases fitting TRBD1. This CDR3 has 15 residues. The V gene's germline CDR1 is KGHSH and CDR2 LQKENI. Trimming cost V 1 base and J 5 bases; bases outside gene matches: 2. CDR3 protein: CASSPRGQGNEKLFF. CDR3 nucleotide sequence: TGTGCCAGCTCACCACGAGGACAGGGGAATGAAAAACTGTTTTTT. Drawing the rest from reference TRBV18 and TRBJ1-4, the complete variable domain is NAGVMQNPRHLVRRRGQEARLRCSPMKGHSHVYWYRQLPEEGLKFMVYLQKENIIDESGMPKERFSAEFPKEGPSILRIQQVVRGDSAAYFCASSPRGQGNEKLFFGSGTQLSVL.

DNA of the CDR3: TGCAGTGCCCGTCTGGCGGGGCGGGGGAACACTGAAGCTTTCTTT. Protein: CSARLAGRGNTEAFF. The chain joins TRBV20-1 to TRBJ1-1; perhaps TRBD1 as D (5 bases). V was cut by 6 bases and J by 1 base, with 18 bases left in between. Germline-derived CDR1 and CDR2 are DFQATT and SNEGSKA (reference sequence). This CDR3 is 15 amino acids long.

This clonotype was found a few times. The rearrangement uses TRBV4-2 and TRBJ2-3; 8 bases align to TRBD2. The germline gives CDR1 LGHNA, CDR2 YNFKEQ. V trimming: 0 bases; J trimming: 6 bases; junction bases outside the gene matches: 8. The CDR3 extends over 16 amino acids. The CDR3 loop reads CASSQDYGGARDTQYF. For the CDR3, the DNA is TGTGCCAGCAGCCAAGATTACGGGGGGGCAAGGGATACGCAGTATTTT.

This clonotype has a handful of counts. V gene TRBV2 combines with J gene TRBJ2-5; 9 nucleotides match TRBD2. Germline V gene lookup returns CDR1 SNHLY and CDR2 FYNNEI. V lost 4 bases and J lost 4; bases outside the gene matches: 10. This CDR3 region has 16 residues. CDR3 sequence: CASSVNSGGLGETQYF. In DNA, the CDR3 is TGTGCCAGCAGTGTGAACAGCGGGGGGCTCGGAGAGACCCAGTACTTC.

This clonotype was seen more than once but under ten times. V is TRBV27 and J is TRBJ2-6, with D unresolved. This CDR3 has 17 amino acids. The germline gives CDR1 MNHEY, CDR2 SMNVEV (reference sequence). Trimming stripped 0 bases from V and 0 bases from J, with 9 bases between. The DNA for the CDR3 is TGTGCCAGCAGTTTATCGGCTTACCGCTCTGGGGCCAACGTCCTGACTTTC. Protein sequence: CASSLSAYRSGANVLTF.

The chain uses TRBV10-3 and TRBJ1-1; D call uncertain. Trimming took 2 bases from V and 5 from J, leaving 6 bases between them. This CDR3 has 12 amino acids. The germline V gene encodes CDR1 ENHRY and CDR2 SYGVKD. The CDR3: CAISEGRTEAFF. DNA of the CDR3: TGTGCCATCAGTGAGGGGCGGACTGAAGCTTTCTTT.

V and J are TRBV4-1 and TRBJ2-3; TRBD2 aligns across 7 bases. Trimming removed 0 bases from V and 2 bases from J; junction bases left unmatched: 8. The germline V gene encodes CDR1 MGHRA and CDR2 YSYEKL. The CDR3 has 17 residues. The CDR3 spells CASSQDFPGGNTDTQYF. For the CDR3, the DNA is TGCGCCAGCAGCCAAGATTTTCCGGGGGGAAACACAGATACGCAGTATTTT.

V usage is TRBV10-3 and J usage is TRBJ2-7, with 8 bases matching TRBD2. The better agreement between TRBJ2-5 and the DNA end casts doubt on the J call. The CDR3 consists of 13 residues. The germline gives CDR1 ENHRY, CDR2 SYGVKD. The CDR3 sequence is CATTTTSVETQYF. CDR3 nucleotides: TGTGCCACAACCACGACTAGCGTTGAGACCCAGTACTTC.

The genes are TRBV6-6 and TRBJ1-2; 7 nucleotides align to TRBD1. Losses at the gene ends were 2 bases for V and 7 bases for J; bases not matched to a gene: 7. Germline assignment: CDR1 MNHNY and CDR2 SVGAGI (reference sequence). The CDR3 contains 14 residues. CDR3 coding DNA: TGTGCCAGCAGTTACGCTCAGGGGGAGGGTGGCTACACCTTC. It encodes CASSYAQGEGGYTF.

The chain is built from TRBV5-1 and TRBJ2-5; D gene ambiguous. Germline CDR1 is SGHRS and CDR2 is YFSETQ. The CDR3 length is 13 residues. V lost 0 bases, J lost 3 bases, and 6 bases lay in between. For the CDR3, the DNA is TGCGCCAGCAGCTTGGAAGTGAAAGAGACCCAGTACTTC. This codes for CASSLEVKETQYF. The full variable domain, its missing parts supplied by reference TRBV5-1 and TRBJ2-5, is KAGVTQTPRYLIKTRGQQVTLSCSPISGHRSVSWYQQTPGQGLQFLFEYFSETQRNKGNFPGRFSGRQFSNSRSEMNVSTLELGDSALYLCASSLEVKETQYFGPGTRLLVL.

V is TRBV29-1 and J is TRBJ2-7; D might be TRBD1 (5 bases). V dropped 0 bases and J dropped 6 bases, with 9 bases sitting between them. Germline CDR1 SQVTM, CDR2 ANQGSEA. This CDR3 region has 12 residues. CDR3 sequence (DNA): TGCAGCGTTGAAGAAGGGGCCAGCGAGCAGTACTTC. Protein sequence: CSVEEGASEQYF.

V gene TRBV9 combines with J gene TRBJ1-1; D possibly corresponds to TRBD1 (5 bases). CDR3 length equals 12 residues. Germline CDR1 is SGDLS and CDR2 is YYNGEE. Trimming removed 2 bases from V and 10 bases from J, with 12 bases in between. The CDR3: CASSVGQGLAFF. The CDR3, as DNA: TGTGCCAGCAGCGTGGGGCAGGGTCTAGCTTTCTTT.

CDR3 nucleotides: TGTGCCAGCAGTTCGACTAGCGGGGGTAACTACAATGAGCAGTTCTTC. Residues: CASSSTSGGNYNEQFF. The V call is TRBV27, the J call TRBJ2-1, with TRBD2 matching over 12 bases. Germline V lookup: CDR1 MNHEY, CDR2 SMNVEV (reference sequence). The CDR3 covers 16 residues. V lost 4 bases, J lost 3 bases, and 4 bases stayed unmatched.

The chain joins TRBV6-4 to TRBJ2-5; 7 positions agree with TRBD1. With 10 bases clipped from V and 5 bases from J, the junction kept 4 bases outside the gene matches. Per the germline V gene, CDR1 is MRHNA and CDR2 is SNTAGT. The CDR3 totals 11 residues. The CDR3 region has the DNA TGTGCCAACCAGGGGGAGGAGACCCAGTACTTC. It translates to CANQGEETQYF.

This clonotype appeared a few times. This chain links TRBV20-1 with TRBJ2-5; 9 bases map to TRBD1. The J segment lost 0 bases and the V segment lost 4 bases, leaving 9 bases of the junction unmatched. Per germline, CDR1 DFQATT and CDR2 SNEGSKA (reference sequence). There are 16 residues in the CDR3. CDR3 region: CSANRQGGKYQETQYF. CDR3 sequence (DNA): TGCAGTGCTAACCGACAGGGGGGAAAGTACCAAGAGACCCAGTACTTC.

The count of this clonotype is one. The V gene is TRBV6-1, the J gene TRBJ1-1; D is possibly TRBD1 (5 bases). The CDR3 spans 13 residues. Germline V gene lookup returns CDR1 MNHNS and CDR2 SASEGT. V was trimmed by 4 bases and J by 6 bases, leaving 12 bases between them. Here the CDR3 reads CASSGARDSEAFF. CDR3 DNA: TGTGCCAGCAGTGGGGCCAGGGACTCTGAAGCTTTCTTT.